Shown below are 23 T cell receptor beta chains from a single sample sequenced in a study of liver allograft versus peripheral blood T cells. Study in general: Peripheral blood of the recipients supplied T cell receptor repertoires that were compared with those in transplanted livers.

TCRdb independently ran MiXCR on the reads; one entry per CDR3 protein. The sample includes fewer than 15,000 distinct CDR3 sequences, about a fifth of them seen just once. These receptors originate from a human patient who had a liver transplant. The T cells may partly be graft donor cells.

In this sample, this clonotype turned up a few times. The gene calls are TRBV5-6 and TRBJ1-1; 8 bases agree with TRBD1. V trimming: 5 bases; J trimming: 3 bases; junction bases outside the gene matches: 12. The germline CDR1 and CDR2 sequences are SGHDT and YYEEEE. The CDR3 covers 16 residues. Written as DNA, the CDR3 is TGTGCCAGCAGTTCACAGGGGGTCCGATCGGACACTGAAGCTTTCTTT. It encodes CASSSQGVRSDTEAFF.

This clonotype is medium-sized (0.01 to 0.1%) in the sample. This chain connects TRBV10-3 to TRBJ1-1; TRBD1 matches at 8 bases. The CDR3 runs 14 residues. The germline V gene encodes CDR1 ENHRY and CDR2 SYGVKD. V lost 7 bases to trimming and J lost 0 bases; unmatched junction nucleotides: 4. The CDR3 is CAIKGTGMNTEAFF. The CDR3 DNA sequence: TGTGCCATCAAAGGGACAGGCATGAACACTGAAGCTTTCTTT.

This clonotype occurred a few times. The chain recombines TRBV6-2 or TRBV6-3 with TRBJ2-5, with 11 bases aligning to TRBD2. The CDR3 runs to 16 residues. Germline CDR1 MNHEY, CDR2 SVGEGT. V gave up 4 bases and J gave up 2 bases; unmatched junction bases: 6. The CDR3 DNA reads TGTGCCAGCAGTTTCCAAGCTAGCGGGGGGCAAGAGACCCAGTACTTC. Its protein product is CASSFQASGGQETQYF.

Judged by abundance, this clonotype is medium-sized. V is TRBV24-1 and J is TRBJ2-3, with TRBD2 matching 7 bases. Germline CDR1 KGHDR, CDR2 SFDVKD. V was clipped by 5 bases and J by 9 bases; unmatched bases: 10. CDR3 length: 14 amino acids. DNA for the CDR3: TGTGCCACCAGTGCGCCCGACGGACTAGAGACGCAGTATTTT. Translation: CATSAPDGLETQYF.

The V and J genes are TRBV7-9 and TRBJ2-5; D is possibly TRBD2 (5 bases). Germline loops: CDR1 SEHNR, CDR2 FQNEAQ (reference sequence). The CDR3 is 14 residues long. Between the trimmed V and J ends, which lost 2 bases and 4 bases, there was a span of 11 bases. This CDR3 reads CASSLSGSRETQYF. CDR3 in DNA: TGTGCCAGCAGCTTAAGTGGGAGTAGAGAGACCCAGTACTTC.

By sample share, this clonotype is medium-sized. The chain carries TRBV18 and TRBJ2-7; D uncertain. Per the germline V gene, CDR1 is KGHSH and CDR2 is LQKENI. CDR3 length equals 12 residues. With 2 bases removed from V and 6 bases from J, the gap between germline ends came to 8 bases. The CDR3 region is CASSPEVGEQYF. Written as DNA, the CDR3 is TGTGCCAGCTCACCAGAGGTCGGCGAGCAGTACTTC.

The CDR3 DNA reads as TGTGCCAGCAGCCCCGGGACGGCTAGCACAGATACGCAGTATTTT. Translated, it gives CASSPGTASTDTQYF. The rearrangement joins TRBV7-9 to TRBJ2-3; D is possibly TRBD1 or TRBD2 (5 bases each). The CDR3 is made up of 15 amino acids. CDR1 and CDR2 from the germline V gene are SEHNR and FQNEAQ (reference sequence). Trimming left V 5 bases short and J 0 bases short, with 12 bases between.

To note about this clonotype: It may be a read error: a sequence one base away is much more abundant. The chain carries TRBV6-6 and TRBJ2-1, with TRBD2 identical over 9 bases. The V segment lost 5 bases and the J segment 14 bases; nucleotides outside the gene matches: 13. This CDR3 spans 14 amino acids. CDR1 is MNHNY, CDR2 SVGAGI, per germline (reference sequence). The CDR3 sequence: CASSAGLAREIEFF. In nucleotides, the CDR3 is TGTGCCAGCAGTGCCGGACTAGCGAGAGAAATAGAGTTCTTC.

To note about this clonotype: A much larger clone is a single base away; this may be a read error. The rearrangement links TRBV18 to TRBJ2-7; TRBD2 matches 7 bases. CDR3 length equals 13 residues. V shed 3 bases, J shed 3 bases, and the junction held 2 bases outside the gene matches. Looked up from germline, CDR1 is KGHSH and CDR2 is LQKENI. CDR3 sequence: CASSPGGFYEQYF. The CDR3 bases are TGTGCCAGCTCACCGGGGGGGTTCTACGAGCAGTACTTC.

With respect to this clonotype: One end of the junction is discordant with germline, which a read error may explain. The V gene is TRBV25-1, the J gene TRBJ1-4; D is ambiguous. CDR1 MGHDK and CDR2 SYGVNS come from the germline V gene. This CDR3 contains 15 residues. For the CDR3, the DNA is TGTGCCAGCGGTGATCGGGCCTTTGGGAGTGGAAAACTGTTTTTT. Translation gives CASGDRAFGSGKLFF.

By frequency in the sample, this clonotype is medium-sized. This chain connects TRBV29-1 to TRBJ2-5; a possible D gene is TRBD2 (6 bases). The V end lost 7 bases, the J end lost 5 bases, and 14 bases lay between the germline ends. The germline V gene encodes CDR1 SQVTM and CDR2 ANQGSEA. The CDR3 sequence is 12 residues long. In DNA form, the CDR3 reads TGCAGCGCCTGGTGGGGGGTTGAGACCCAGTACTTC. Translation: CSAWWGVETQYF.

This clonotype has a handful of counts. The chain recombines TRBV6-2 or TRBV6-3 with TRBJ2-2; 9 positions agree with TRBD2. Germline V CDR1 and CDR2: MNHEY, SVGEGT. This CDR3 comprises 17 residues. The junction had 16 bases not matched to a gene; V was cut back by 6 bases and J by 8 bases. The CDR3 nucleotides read TGTGCCAGCAGCCCTTCTTTAGCGGGAGCATGGGATGGGGAGCTGTTTTTT. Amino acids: CASSPSLAGAWDGELFF.

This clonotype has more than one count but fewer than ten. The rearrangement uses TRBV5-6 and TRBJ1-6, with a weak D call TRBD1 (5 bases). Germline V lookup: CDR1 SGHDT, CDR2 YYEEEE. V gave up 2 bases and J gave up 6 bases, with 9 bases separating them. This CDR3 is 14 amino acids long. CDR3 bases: TGTGCCAGCAGCTTTGCAGGGCGTAATTCACCCCTCCACTTT. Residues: CASSFAGRNSPLHF.

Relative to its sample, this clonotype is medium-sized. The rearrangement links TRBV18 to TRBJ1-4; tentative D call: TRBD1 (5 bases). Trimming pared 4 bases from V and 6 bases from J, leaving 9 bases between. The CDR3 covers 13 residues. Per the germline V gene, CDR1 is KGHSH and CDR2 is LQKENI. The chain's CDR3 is CASSRGTDEKLFF. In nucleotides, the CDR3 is TGTGCCAGCTCACGAGGGACGGATGAAAAACTGTTTTTT.

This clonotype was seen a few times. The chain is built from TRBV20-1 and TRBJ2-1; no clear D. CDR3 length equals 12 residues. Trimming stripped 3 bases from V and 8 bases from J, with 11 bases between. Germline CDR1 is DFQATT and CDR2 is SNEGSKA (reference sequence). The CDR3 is CSASFQTDEQFF. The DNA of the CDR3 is TGCAGTGCTAGTTTTCAGACCGATGAGCAGTTCTTC.

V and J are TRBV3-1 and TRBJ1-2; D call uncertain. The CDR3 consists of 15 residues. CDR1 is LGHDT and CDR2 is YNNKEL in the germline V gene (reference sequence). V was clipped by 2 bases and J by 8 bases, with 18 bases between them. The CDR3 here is CASSQQWDRSRGYTF. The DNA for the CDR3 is TGTGCCAGCAGCCAACAGTGGGATCGGTCTAGGGGCTACACCTTC.

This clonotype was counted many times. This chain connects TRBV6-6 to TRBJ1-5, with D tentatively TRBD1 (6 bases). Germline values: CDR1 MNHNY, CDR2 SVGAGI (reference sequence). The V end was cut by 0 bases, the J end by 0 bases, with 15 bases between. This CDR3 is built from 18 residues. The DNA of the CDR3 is TGTGCCAGCAGTTACTCGGTGCGGGGGCAGTATAGCAATCAGCCCCAGCATTTT. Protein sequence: CASSYSVRGQYSNQPQHF.

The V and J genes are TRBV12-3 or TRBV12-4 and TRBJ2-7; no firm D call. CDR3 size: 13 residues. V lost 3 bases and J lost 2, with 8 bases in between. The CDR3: CASSFPPPYEQYF. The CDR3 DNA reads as TGTGCCAGCAGTTTCCCCCCCCCCTACGAGCAGTACTTC.

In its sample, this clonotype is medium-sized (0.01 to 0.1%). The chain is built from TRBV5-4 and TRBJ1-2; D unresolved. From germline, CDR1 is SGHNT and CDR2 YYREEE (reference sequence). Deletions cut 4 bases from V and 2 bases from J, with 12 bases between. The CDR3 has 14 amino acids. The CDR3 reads CASSAEASNYGYTF. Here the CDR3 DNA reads TGTGCCAGCAGCGCGGAAGCGAGCAACTATGGCTACACCTTC.

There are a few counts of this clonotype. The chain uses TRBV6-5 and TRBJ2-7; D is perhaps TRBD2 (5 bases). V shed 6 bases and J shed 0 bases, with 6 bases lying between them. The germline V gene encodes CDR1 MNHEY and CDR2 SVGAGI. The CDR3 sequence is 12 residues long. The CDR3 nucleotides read TGTGCCAGCAGGGGGAGCTCCTACGAGCAGTACTTC. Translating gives CASRGSSYEQYF.

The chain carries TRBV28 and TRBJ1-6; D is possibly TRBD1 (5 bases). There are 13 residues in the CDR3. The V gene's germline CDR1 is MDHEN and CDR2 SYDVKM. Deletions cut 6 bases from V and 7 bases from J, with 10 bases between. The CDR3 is CASRRDLNSPLHF. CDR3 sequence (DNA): TGTGCCAGCAGAAGGGACCTCAATTCACCCCTCCACTTT.

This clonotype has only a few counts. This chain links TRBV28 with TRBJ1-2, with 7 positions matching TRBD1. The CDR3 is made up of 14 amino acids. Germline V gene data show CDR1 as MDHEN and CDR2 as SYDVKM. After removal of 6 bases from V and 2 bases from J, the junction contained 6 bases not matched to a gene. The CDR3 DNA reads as TGTGCCAGCAGGCCCGGGACAGCAAACTATGGCTACACCTTC. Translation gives CASRPGTANYGYTF.

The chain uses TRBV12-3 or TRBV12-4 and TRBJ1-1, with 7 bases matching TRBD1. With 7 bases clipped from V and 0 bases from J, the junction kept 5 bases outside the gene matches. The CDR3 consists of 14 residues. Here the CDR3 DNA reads TGTGCCAGCAACCGGGGACAGATGAACACTGAAGCTTTCTTT. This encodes CASNRGQMNTEAFF.